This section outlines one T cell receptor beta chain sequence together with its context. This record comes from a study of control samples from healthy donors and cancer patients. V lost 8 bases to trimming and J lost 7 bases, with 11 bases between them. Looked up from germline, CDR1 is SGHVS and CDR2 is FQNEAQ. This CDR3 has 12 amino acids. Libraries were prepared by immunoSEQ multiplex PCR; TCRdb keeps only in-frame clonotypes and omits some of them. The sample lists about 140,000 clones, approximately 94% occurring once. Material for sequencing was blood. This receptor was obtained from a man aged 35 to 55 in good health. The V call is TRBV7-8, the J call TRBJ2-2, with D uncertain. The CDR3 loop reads CASSKHVGELFF. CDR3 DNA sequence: TGTGCCAGCTCTAAGCATGTCGGGGAGCTGTTTTTT.